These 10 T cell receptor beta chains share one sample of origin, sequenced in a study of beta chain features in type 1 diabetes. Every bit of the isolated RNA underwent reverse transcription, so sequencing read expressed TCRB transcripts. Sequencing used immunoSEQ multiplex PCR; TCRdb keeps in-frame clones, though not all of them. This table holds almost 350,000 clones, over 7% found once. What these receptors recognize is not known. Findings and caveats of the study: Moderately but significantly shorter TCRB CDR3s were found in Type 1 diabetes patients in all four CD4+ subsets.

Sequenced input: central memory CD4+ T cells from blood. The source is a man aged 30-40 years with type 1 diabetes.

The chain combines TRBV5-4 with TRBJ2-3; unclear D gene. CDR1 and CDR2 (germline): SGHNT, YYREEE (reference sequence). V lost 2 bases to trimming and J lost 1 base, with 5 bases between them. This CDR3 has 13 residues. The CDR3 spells CASSFRGTDTQYF. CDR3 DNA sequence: TGTGCCAGCAGCTTCCGGGGCACAGATACGCAGTATTTT.

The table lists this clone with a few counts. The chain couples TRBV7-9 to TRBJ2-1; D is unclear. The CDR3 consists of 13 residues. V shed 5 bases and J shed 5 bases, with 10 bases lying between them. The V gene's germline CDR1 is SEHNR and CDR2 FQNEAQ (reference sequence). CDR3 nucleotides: TGTGCCAGCAGCCCCGTTGGCCACAATGAGCAGTTCTTC. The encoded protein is CASSPVGHNEQFF.

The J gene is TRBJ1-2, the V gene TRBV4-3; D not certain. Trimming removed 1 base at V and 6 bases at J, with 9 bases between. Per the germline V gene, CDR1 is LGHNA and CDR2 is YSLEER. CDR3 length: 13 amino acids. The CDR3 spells CASSQGRDHGYTF. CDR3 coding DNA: TGCGCCAGCAGCCAAGGACGGGATCATGGCTACACCTTC.

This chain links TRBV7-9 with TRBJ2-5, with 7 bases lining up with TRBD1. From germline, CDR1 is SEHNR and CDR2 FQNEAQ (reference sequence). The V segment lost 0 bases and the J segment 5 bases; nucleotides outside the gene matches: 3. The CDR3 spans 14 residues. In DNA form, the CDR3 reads TGTGCCAGCAGCTTAGCAGGGGGCTGGGAGACCCAGTACTTC. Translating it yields CASSLAGGWETQYF.

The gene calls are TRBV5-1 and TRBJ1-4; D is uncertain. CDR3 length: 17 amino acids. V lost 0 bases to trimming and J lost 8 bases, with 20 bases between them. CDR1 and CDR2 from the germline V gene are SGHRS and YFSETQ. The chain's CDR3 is CASSLDPRGTSAEKLFF. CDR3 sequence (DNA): TGCGCCAGCAGCTTGGACCCCCGGGGTACCTCGGCGGAAAAACTGTTTTTT.

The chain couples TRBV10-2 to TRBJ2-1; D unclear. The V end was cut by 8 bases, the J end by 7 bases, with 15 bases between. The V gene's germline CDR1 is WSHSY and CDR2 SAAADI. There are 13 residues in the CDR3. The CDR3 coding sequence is TGCGCCAGCCGACAACCTCCCGGGAATGAGCAGTTCTTC. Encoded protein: CASRQPPGNEQFF.

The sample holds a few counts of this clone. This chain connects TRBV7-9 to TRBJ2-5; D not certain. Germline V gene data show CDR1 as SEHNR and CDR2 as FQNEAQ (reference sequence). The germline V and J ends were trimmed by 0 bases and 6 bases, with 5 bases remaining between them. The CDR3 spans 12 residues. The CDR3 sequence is CASSLASQTQYF. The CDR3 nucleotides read TGTGCCAGCAGCTTAGCTAGCCAGACCCAGTACTTC.

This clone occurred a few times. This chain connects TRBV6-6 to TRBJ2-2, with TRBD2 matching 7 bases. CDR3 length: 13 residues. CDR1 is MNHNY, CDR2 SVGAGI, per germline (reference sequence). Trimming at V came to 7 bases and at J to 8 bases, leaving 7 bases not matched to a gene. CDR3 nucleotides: TGTGCCAGCACTCTACGGGGGGAAGGGGAGCTGTTTTTT. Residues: CASTLRGEGELFF.

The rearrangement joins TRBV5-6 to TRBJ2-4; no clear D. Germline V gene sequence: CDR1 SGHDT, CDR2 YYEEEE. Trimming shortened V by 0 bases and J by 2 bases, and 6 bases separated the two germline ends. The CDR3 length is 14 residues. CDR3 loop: CASSLVGPKNIQYF. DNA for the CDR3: TGTGCCAGCAGCTTGGTAGGCCCCAAAAACATTCAGTACTTC.

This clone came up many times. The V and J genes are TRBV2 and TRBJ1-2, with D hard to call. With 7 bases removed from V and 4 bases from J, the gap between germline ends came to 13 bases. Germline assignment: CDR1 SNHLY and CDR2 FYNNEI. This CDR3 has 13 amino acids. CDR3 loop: CASKDGAGYGYTF. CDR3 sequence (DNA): TGTGCCAGCAAAGACGGAGCGGGCTATGGCTACACCTTC.